The T cell receptor beta chain under discussion was sequenced for a study of OX40 agonist ivuxolimab in advanced cancers. The study's findings and limits: Specificity for antigen went undetermined in the expanded peripheral T cells.

Assay: immunoSEQ multiplex PCR; the TCRdb copy retains only in-frame clones and omits some. The sample has around 80,000 clones; approximately 89% are singletons. In the case of this clone: What it binds is not known.

The CDR3 sequence is 15 residues long. V was trimmed by 7 bases and J by 2 bases, leaving 17 bases between them. Germline CDR1 is MDHEN and CDR2 is SYDVKM. The sample consisted of CD4+ or CD8+ T cells sorted from blood, taken in a trial of the OX40 agonist ivuxolimab. The receptor was derived from an adult with an advanced solid tumor such as melanoma, head and neck, liver or kidney cancer. The J gene is TRBJ1-1, the V gene TRBV28, with D maybe TRBD1 (6 bases). This CDR3 reads CASTGRWTANTEAFF. In nucleotides, the CDR3 is TGTGCCAGCACGGGTCGATGGACAGCCAACACTGAAGCTTTCTTT.